Detailed here is one T cell receptor beta chain. TCRdb fed the RT-PCR reads into MiXCR, producing one record per CDR3 protein. The sample contains hundreds of thousands of distinct CDR3 sequences, around 20% of which appear only once. With 0 bases removed from V and 7 bases from J, the gap between germline ends came to 16 bases. The CDR3 runs to 14 residues. Germline V gene lookup returns CDR1 DFQATT and CDR2 SNEGSKA (reference sequence). These data come from a study of response to subunit inactivated influenza vaccine. The receptor was isolated from a man between 45 and 60 years old who received an inactivated influenza vaccine. This specimen was PBMCs from blood, taken more than 4 days after vaccination. V is TRBV20-1 and J is TRBJ2-7, with D perhaps TRBD2 (5 bases). As DNA, the CDR3 is TGCAGTGCTAGAGATCCTGTGGGAGCACGAGAGCAGTACTTC. Residues: CSARDPVGAREQYF.